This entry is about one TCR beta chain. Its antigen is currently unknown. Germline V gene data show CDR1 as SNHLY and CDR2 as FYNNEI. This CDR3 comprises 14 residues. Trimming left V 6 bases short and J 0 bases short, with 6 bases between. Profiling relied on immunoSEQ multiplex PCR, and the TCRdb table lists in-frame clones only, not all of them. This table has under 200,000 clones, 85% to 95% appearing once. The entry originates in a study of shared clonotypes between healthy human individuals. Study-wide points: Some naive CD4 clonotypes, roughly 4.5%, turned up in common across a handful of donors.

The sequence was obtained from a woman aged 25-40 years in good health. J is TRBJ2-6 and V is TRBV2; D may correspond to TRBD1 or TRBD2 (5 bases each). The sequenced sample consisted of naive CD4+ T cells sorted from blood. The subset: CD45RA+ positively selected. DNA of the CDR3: TGTGCCAGCAGGGGGGACTCTGGGGCCAACGTCCTGACTTTC. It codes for CASRGDSGANVLTF.